These 4 T cell receptor beta chains were all obtained from the same sample, sequenced in a study of glioma-infiltrating T cells. Amplification of TCR alpha and beta CDR3 regions from RNA used iRepertoire nested multiplex PCR. TCRdb re-derived calls from the multiplex PCR reads in MiXCR, one entry per CDR3 protein. The sample holds about 410,000 distinct CDR3 sequences, about two fifths seen once. The sample consisted of glioma tissue, nonneoplastic brain tissue, or PBMCs (not recorded which). These receptors originate from a human donor with low-grade glioma or glioblastoma, undergoing nonglioma brain surgery, or in good health (not recorded which).

The rearrangement links TRBV4-3 to TRBJ2-7; weak D call: TRBD2 (5 bases). In germline, CDR1 is LGHNA, CDR2 YSLEER. Trimming removed 2 bases at V and 7 bases at J, with 15 bases between. The CDR3 has 14 residues. The chain's CDR3 is CASSQNRRGEEQYF. CDR3 DNA: TGCGCCAGCAGCCAAAATCGTCGGGGAGAAGAGCAGTACTTC.

The V call is TRBV5-1, the J call TRBJ2-5; D remains unclear. The J call is doubtful: the DNA matches TRBJ2-1 better. This CDR3 has 12 amino acids. CDR1 SGHRS and CDR2 YFSETQ come from the germline V gene. This CDR3 reads CASSPYGYEQFF. The CDR3 nucleotides are TGCGCCAGCAGCCCCTACGGGTATGAGCAGTTCTTC.

This chain links TRBV18 with TRBJ2-1; D might be TRBD1 (5 bases). CDR3 length: 13 residues. V shed 2 bases and J shed 5 bases, with 7 bases lying between them. The germline CDR1 and CDR2 sequences are KGHSH and LQKENI. The CDR3, as DNA: TGTGCCAGCTCACCAGGGGCAAACAATGAGCAGTTCTTC. This sequence encodes CASSPGANNEQFF.

This clonotype was detected ten times or more. The J gene is TRBJ2-3, the V gene TRBV6-4; 10 nucleotides line up with TRBD2. CDR3 length equals 15 residues. Germline CDR1 reads MRHNA; CDR2 reads SNTAGT. The J segment lost 2 bases and the V segment lost 3 bases, leaving 2 bases of the junction unmatched. The CDR3 sequence is CASSDGTSVTDTQYF. As DNA, the CDR3 is TGTGCCAGCAGTGATGGGACTAGCGTCACAGATACGCAGTATTTT.